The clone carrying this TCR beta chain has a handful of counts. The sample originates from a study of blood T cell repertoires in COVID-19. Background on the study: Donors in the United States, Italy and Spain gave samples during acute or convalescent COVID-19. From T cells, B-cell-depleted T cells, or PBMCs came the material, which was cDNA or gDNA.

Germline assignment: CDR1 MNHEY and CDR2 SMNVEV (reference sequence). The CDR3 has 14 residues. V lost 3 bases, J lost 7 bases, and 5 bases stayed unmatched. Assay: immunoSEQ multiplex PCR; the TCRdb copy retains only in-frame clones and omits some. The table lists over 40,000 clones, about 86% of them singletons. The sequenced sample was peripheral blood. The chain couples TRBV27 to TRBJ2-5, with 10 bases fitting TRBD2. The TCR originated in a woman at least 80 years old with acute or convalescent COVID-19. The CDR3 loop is CASSLLAGGPTQYF. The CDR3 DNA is TGTGCCAGCAGTTTGTTAGCGGGGGGCCCGACCCAGTACTTC.